A selection of T cell receptor beta chains follows, all from one sample in a study of T-cell reconstitution after alpha-beta-depleted transplantation in children. Using its own MiXCR run on the PCR reads, TCRdb lists one record per CDR3 protein. The table records about 500,000 distinct CDR3 sequences, over 25% of them present only once. The specimen was PBMCs from the stem cell graft donor, collected from the stem cell graft. Receptor source: a human donor who donated a stem cell graft to a child with aplastic anemia. Each CDR3 is given with its conserved first and last residue. A D gene is named only where the DNA matches it firmly. The size field is filled for only some rows; it gives once, few, many or a size class.

d_call: -
j_call: TRBJ2-1
clone_size: few
v_call: TRBV3-1
cdr3_nt: TGTGCCAGCAGCCAAGAAAGAGCCAATGAGCAGTTCTTC
cdr3_aa: CASSQERANEQFF

d_call: -
j_call: TRBJ1-1
clone_size: few
v_call: TRBV6-2/TRBV6-3
cdr3_nt: TGTGCCAGCAGTTACCTCACTGAAGCTTTCTTT
cdr3_aa: CASSYLTEAFF

d_call: TRBD1
j_call: TRBJ1-2
clone_size: -
v_call: TRBV6-5
cdr3_nt: TGTGCCAGCAGTCCAACAGGGGAAGGAGGCTACACCTTC
cdr3_aa: CASSPTGEGGYTF

d_call: -
j_call: TRBJ1-1
clone_size: -
v_call: TRBV16
cdr3_nt: TGTGCCAGCAGCCAATACGGGCTCCGGAACACTGAAGCTTTCTTT
cdr3_aa: CASSQYGLRNTEAFF

d_call: TRBD2
j_call: TRBJ2-3
clone_size: -
v_call: TRBV11-1
cdr3_nt: TGTGCCAGCAGCAATCCTACCAAGAGCGGGGGAATCACAGATACGCAGTATTTT
cdr3_aa: CASSNPTKSGGITDTQYF

d_call: TRBD1
j_call: TRBJ2-5
clone_size: few
v_call: TRBV7-7
cdr3_nt: TGTGCCAGCAGCCCCCTCAGGACAGGGGGGCAGACCCAGTACTTC
cdr3_aa: CASSPLRTGGQTQYF

d_call: -
j_call: TRBJ1-5
clone_size: few
v_call: TRBV12-3/TRBV12-4
cdr3_nt: TGTGCCAGCAGTTTATTAGGGAGTCAGCCCCAGCATTTT
cdr3_aa: CASSLLGSQPQHF

d_call: -
j_call: TRBJ2-7
clone_size: few
v_call: TRBV10-3
cdr3_nt: TGTGCCATCAGCCAACAGGAGAGCCCAAACGAGCAGTACTTC
cdr3_aa: CAISQQESPNEQYF

d_call: -
j_call: TRBJ1-5
clone_size: once
v_call: TRBV6-5
cdr3_nt: TGTGCCAGCAGTTACTTGGGGGTGGATCAGCCCCAGCATTTT
cdr3_aa: CASSYLGVDQPQHF

d_call: -
j_call: TRBJ2-7
clone_size: few
v_call: TRBV27
cdr3_nt: TGTGCCAGCAGTCGGGACTTCTTCAGCTCCTACGAGCAGTACTTC
cdr3_aa: CASSRDFFSSYEQYF

d_call: -
j_call: TRBJ2-3
clone_size: -
v_call: TRBV7-2
cdr3_nt: TGTGCCAGCAGCTTGGGGGTAGGGAGCGGTACAGATACGCAGTATTTT
cdr3_aa: CASSLGVGSGTDTQYF

d_call: -
j_call: TRBJ2-7
clone_size: few
v_call: TRBV7-2
cdr3_nt: TGTGCCAGCAGCCGCTCCAGGGTGGTTAGCGACGAGCAGTACTTC
cdr3_aa: CASSRSRVVSDEQYF

d_call: TRBD2
j_call: TRBJ2-1
clone_size: -
v_call: TRBV19
cdr3_nt: TGTGCCAGTAGTCTGCGGGAGAGGAAGAATGAGCAGTTCTTC
cdr3_aa: CASSLRERKNEQFF

d_call: TRBD1
j_call: TRBJ2-5
clone_size: -
v_call: TRBV6-2/TRBV6-3
cdr3_nt: TGTGCCAGCAGAACCACAGGGGAAGAGACCCAGTACTTC
cdr3_aa: CASRTTGEETQYF

d_call: -
j_call: TRBJ1-5
clone_size: -
v_call: TRBV5-1
cdr3_nt: TGCGCCAGCAGCTTCAAAGAAGGGCAGCCCCAGCATTTT
cdr3_aa: CASSFKEGQPQHF

d_call: TRBD2
j_call: TRBJ2-5
clone_size: -
v_call: TRBV7-2
cdr3_nt: TGTGCCAGCAGCCTTCTCTTGAGCGGGAGTGGGGAGACCCAGTACTTC
cdr3_aa: CASSLLLSGSGETQYF

d_call: -
j_call: TRBJ2-7
clone_size: -
v_call: TRBV20-1
cdr3_nt: TGCAGTGCTCCTCACTCGGTAGATCGGTACGAGCAGTACTTC
cdr3_aa: CSAPHSVDRYEQYF

d_call: -
j_call: TRBJ2-1
clone_size: few
v_call: TRBV4-3
cdr3_nt: TGCGCCAGCAGACTTGAGGACTACCCGTCGGGTGAGCAGTTCTTC
cdr3_aa: CASRLEDYPSGEQFF

d_call: TRBD2
j_call: TRBJ2-1
clone_size: few
v_call: TRBV29-1
cdr3_nt: TGCAGCGCCGAGAGGACTAGCGGGAGTTCCTACAATGAGCAGTTCTTC
cdr3_aa: CSAERTSGSSYNEQFF

d_call: TRBD1
j_call: TRBJ2-2
clone_size: -
v_call: TRBV7-9
cdr3_nt: TGTGCCAGCAGCCAGGGGGCGAGCGCCACCGGGGAGCTGTTTTTT
cdr3_aa: CASSQGASATGELFF

d_call: TRBD1
j_call: TRBJ2-3
clone_size: few
v_call: TRBV7-3
cdr3_nt: TGTGCCAGCAGCTTAGGAGGGACAGGTGGAGATACGCAGTATTTT
cdr3_aa: CASSLGGTGGDTQYF

d_call: TRBD1
j_call: TRBJ1-3
clone_size: -
v_call: TRBV4-1
cdr3_nt: TGCGCCAGCAGCCAAGAGGTCGGCAGGGGGTCTGGAAACACCATATATTTT
cdr3_aa: CASSQEVGRGSGNTIYF

d_call: -
j_call: TRBJ2-3
clone_size: -
v_call: TRBV5-1
cdr3_nt: TGCGCCAGCAGCTCGACCGGGGACACCCCGAATACGCAGTATTTT
cdr3_aa: CASSSTGDTPNTQYF

d_call: -
j_call: TRBJ2-5
clone_size: few
v_call: TRBV29-1
cdr3_nt: TGCAGCGTTTCTTGGGTTTCCCAAGAGACCCAGTACTTC
cdr3_aa: CSVSWVSQETQYF

d_call: TRBD1
j_call: TRBJ1-2
clone_size: few
v_call: TRBV11-2
cdr3_nt: TGTGCCAGCAGCGAGGGCAGGGGGCGCAAAAAACGTTGGGGCGACACCTTC
cdr3_aa: CASSEGRGRKKRWGDTF

d_call: -
j_call: TRBJ2-7
clone_size: -
v_call: TRBV12-3/TRBV12-4
cdr3_nt: TGTGCCAGCAGTTTATGGCAGAATCTCTACGAGCAGTACTTC
cdr3_aa: CASSLWQNLYEQYF

d_call: -
j_call: TRBJ1-4
clone_size: few
v_call: TRBV29-1
cdr3_nt: TGCAGCGTGGGCAGGGCCGAGGTTCTGTTTTTT
cdr3_aa: CSVGRAEVLFF

d_call: -
j_call: TRBJ2-7
clone_size: few
v_call: TRBV29-1
cdr3_nt: TGCAGCGTTGAAGAACTGTCGGGACAACCCTACGAGCAGTACTTC
cdr3_aa: CSVEELSGQPYEQYF

d_call: -
j_call: TRBJ2-1
clone_size: -
v_call: TRBV20-1
cdr3_nt: TGCAGTGCTAGAGGGATGGGTTCCTCCTACAATGAGCAGTTCTTC
cdr3_aa: CSARGMGSSYNEQFF

d_call: TRBD2
j_call: TRBJ2-3
clone_size: -
v_call: TRBV12-3/TRBV12-4
cdr3_nt: TGTGCCAGCAGTCCAGGAGATCTAGCGGGAACGCAGTATTTT
cdr3_aa: CASSPGDLAGTQYF

d_call: -
j_call: TRBJ1-5
clone_size: -
v_call: TRBV9
cdr3_nt: TGTGCCAGCAGCGTAGCGGGGACCTGGCCCCAGCATTTT
cdr3_aa: CASSVAGTWPQHF

d_call: -
j_call: TRBJ1-2
clone_size: -
v_call: TRBV28
cdr3_nt: TGTGCCAGCAGTTTAGTAAACAGGGACGGCTACACCTTC
cdr3_aa: CASSLVNRDGYTF

d_call: -
j_call: TRBJ1-2
clone_size: -
v_call: TRBV20-1
cdr3_nt: TGCAGTGCCCGTTCGGGGGACTATGGCTACACCTTC
cdr3_aa: CSARSGDYGYTF

d_call: -
j_call: TRBJ2-7
clone_size: -
v_call: TRBV5-5
cdr3_nt: TGTGCCAGCAGCTTGGCGAGGTCCCGGGACTGGCCCTACGAGCAGTACTTC
cdr3_aa: CASSLARSRDWPYEQYF

d_call: -
j_call: TRBJ2-5
clone_size: -
v_call: TRBV20-1
cdr3_nt: TGCAGTGCTAGAGGGACTAGGGGGGAGACCCAGTACTTC
cdr3_aa: CSARGTRGETQYF

d_call: -
j_call: TRBJ1-1
clone_size: -
v_call: TRBV18
cdr3_nt: TGTGCCAGCTCAGGTATTTCCGGGACGGAAGCTTTCTTT
cdr3_aa: CASSGISGTEAFF

d_call: TRBD2
j_call: TRBJ2-1
clone_size: few
v_call: TRBV15
cdr3_nt: TGTGCCACCAGCAGATCCAGGACTAGCGGGAGGGCCGAGGTGAGCAATGAGCAGTTCTTC
cdr3_aa: CATSRSRTSGRAEVSNEQFF

d_call: -
j_call: TRBJ2-5
clone_size: few
v_call: TRBV9
cdr3_nt: TGTGCCAGCAGCGCGGGGGTACAAGAGACCCAGTACTTC
cdr3_aa: CASSAGVQETQYF

d_call: -
j_call: TRBJ2-2
clone_size: -
v_call: TRBV6-2/TRBV6-3
cdr3_nt: TGTGCCAGCACCATAACGGGGCTGAACACCGGGGAGCTGTTTTTT
cdr3_aa: CASTITGLNTGELFF

d_call: -
j_call: TRBJ1-4
clone_size: -
v_call: TRBV5-1
cdr3_nt: TGCGCCAGCAGCTTCAGGGTCGCAACTAATGAAAAACTGTTTTTT
cdr3_aa: CASSFRVATNEKLFF

d_call: TRBD1
j_call: TRBJ1-2
clone_size: -
v_call: TRBV24-1
cdr3_nt: TGTGCCACCAGTGACCCTTCTACAGGGGTCTATGGCTACACCTTC
cdr3_aa: CATSDPSTGVYGYTF

d_call: -
j_call: TRBJ1-1
clone_size: few
v_call: TRBV20-1
cdr3_nt: TGCAGTGCTAGAGGAGGACTTCTAAGCGCTGAAGCTTTCTTT
cdr3_aa: CSARGGLLSAEAFF